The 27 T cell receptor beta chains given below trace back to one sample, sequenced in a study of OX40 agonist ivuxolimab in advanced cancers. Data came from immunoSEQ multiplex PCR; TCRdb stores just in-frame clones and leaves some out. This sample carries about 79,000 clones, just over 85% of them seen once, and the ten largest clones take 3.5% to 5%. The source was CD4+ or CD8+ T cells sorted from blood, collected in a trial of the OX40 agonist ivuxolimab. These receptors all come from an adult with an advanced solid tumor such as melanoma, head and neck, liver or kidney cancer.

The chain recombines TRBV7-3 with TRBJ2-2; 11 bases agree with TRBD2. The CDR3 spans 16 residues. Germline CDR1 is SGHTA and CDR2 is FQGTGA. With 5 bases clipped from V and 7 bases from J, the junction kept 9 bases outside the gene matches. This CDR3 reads CASSPRVAGGFGELFF. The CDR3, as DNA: TGTGCCAGCAGCCCCCGGGTAGCGGGAGGGTTCGGGGAGCTGTTTTTT.

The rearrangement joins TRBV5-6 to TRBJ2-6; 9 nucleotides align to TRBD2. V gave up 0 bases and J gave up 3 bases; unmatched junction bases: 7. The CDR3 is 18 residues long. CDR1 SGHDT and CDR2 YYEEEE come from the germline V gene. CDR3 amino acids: CASSLVGLAGDGANVLTF. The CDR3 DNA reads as TGTGCCAGCAGCTTGGTAGGGTTAGCGGGAGATGGGGCCAACGTCCTGACTTTC.

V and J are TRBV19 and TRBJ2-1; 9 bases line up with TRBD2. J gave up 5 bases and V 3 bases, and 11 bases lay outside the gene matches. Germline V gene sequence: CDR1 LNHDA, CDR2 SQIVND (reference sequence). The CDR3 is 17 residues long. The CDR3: CASSILGAGGRDNEQFF. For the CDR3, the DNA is TGTGCCAGTAGTATTCTCGGAGCGGGAGGCAGGGACAATGAGCAGTTCTTC.

CDR3 sequence (DNA): TGTGCCAGCAGCTTAGAGGGACAGTGGACCGGGGAGCTGTTTTTT. It codes for CASSLEGQWTGELFF. V usage is TRBV7-2 and J usage is TRBJ2-2; 7 bases align to TRBD1. Germline CDR1 reads SGHTA; CDR2 reads FQGNSA. After removal of 1 base from V and 5 bases from J, the junction contained 4 bases not matched to a gene. The CDR3 spans 15 residues.

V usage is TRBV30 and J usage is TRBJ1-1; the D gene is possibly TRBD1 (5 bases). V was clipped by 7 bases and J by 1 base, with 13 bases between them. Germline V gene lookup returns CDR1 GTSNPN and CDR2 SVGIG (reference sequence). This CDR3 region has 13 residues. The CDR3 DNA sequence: TGTGCCTCCAAGCCCACAGGGAACACTGAAGCTTTCTTT. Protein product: CASKPTGNTEAFF.

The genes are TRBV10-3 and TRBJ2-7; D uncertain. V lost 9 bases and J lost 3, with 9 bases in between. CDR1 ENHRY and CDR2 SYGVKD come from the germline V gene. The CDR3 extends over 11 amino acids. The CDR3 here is CAIGLDYEQYF. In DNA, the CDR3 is TGTGCCATTGGTTTGGACTACGAGCAGTACTTC.

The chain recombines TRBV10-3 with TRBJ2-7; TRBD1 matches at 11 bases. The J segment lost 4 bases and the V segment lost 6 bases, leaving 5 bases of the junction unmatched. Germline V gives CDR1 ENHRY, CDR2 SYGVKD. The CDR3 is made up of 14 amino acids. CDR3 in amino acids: CAIRRTGGIYEQYF. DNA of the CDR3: TGTGCCATCAGACGGACAGGGGGCATTTACGAGCAGTACTTC.

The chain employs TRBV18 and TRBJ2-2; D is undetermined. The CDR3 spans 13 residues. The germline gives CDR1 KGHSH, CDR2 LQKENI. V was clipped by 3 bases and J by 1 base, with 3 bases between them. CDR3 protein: CASSPENTGELFF. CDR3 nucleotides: TGTGCCAGCTCACCTGAGAACACCGGGGAGCTGTTTTTT. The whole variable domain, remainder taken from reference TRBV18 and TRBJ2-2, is NAGVMQNPRHLVRRRGQEARLRCSPMKGHSHVYWYRQLPEEGLKFMVYLQKENIIDESGMPKERFSAEFPKEGPSILRIQQVVRGDSAAYFCASSPENTGELFFGEGSRLTVL.

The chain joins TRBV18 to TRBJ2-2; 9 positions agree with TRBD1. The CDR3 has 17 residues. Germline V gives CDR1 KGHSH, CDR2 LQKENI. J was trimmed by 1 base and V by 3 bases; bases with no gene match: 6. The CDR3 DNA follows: TGTGCCAGCTCACCGGCACAGGGGGCGAAGAACACCGGGGAGCTGTTTTTT. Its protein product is CASSPAQGAKNTGELFF. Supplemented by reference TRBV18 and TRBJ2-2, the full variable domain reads NAGVMQNPRHLVRRRGQEARLRCSPMKGHSHVYWYRQLPEEGLKFMVYLQKENIIDESGMPKERFSAEFPKEGPSILRIQQVVRGDSAAYFCASSPAQGAKNTGELFFGEGSRLTVL.

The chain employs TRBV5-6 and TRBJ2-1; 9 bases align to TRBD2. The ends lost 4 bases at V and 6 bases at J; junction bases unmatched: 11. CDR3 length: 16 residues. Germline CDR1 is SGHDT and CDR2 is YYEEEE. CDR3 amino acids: CASSPQLAGYGNEQFF. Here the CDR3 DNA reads TGTGCCAGCAGCCCGCAGCTAGCGGGATATGGCAATGAGCAGTTCTTC. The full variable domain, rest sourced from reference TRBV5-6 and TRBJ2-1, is DAGVTQSPTHLIKTRGQQVTLRCSPKSGHDTVSWYQQALGQGPQFIFQYYEEEERQRGNFPDRFSGHQFPNYSSELNVNALLLGDSALYLCASSPQLAGYGNEQFFGPGTRLTVL.

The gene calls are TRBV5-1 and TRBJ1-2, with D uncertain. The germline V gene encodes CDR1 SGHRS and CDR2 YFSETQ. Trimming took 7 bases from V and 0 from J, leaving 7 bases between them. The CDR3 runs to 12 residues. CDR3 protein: CASGGSNYGYTF. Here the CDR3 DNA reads TGCGCCAGCGGAGGCTCTAACTATGGCTACACCTTC. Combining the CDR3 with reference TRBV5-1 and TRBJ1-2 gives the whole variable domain KAGVTQTPRYLIKTRGQQVTLSCSPISGHRSVSWYQQTPGQGLQFLFEYFSETQRNKGNFPGRFSGRQFSNSRSEMNVSTLELGDSALYLCASGGSNYGYTFGSGTRLTVV.

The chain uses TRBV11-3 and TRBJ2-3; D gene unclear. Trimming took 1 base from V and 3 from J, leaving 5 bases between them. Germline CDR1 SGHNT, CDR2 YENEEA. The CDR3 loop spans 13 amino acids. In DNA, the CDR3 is TGTGCCAGCAGCTTAGGCTCAACAGATACGCAGTATTTT. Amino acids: CASSLGSTDTQYF.

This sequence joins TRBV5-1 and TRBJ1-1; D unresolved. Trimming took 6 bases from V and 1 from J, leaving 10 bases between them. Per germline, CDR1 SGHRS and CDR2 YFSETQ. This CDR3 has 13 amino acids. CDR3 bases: TGCGCCAGCATGAAGGAGAGGAACACTGAAGCTTTCTTT. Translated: CASMKERNTEAFF.

The CDR3, as DNA: TGTGCCAGCAGTTCTCTTGACACTGAAGCTTTCTTT. Translation: CASSSLDTEAFF. The rearrangement uses TRBV28 and TRBJ1-1; D unresolved. CDR1 is MDHEN and CDR2 is SYDVKM in the germline V gene. V lost 4 bases, J lost 3 bases, and 6 bases lay in between. The CDR3 is 12 amino acids.

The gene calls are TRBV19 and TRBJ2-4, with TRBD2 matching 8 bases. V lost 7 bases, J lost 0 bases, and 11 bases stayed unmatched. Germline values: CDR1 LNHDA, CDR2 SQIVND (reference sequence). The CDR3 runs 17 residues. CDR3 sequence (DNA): TGTGCCAGTATCGATCAGGGACGGGGGGGAGCCAAAAACATTCAGTACTTC. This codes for CASIDQGRGGAKNIQYF.

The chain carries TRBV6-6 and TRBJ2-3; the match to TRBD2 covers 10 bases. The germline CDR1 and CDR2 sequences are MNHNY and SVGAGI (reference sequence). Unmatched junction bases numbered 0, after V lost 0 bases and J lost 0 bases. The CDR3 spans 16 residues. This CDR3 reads CASSYSTSGSTDTQYF. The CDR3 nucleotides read TGTGCCAGCAGTTACTCGACTAGCGGGAGCACAGATACGCAGTATTTT.

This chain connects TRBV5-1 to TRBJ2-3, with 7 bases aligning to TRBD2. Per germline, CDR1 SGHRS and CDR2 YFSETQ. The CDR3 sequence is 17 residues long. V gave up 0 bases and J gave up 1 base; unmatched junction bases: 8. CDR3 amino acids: CASSLGGSRVGTDTQYF. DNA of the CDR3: TGCGCCAGCAGCTTGGGCGGGAGTCGGGTCGGCACAGATACGCAGTATTTT.

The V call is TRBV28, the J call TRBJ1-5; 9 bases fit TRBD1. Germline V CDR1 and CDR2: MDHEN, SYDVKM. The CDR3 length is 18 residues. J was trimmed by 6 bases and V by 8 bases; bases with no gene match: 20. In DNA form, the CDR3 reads TGTGCCAGCTATATACAGGGGGCTCTTGGTGGTGGGACTCAGCCCCAGCATTTT. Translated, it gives CASYIQGALGGGTQPQHF.

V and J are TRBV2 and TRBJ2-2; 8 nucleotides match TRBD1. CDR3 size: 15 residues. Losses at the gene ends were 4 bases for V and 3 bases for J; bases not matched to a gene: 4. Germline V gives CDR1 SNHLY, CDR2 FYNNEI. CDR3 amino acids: CASSAAGGHTGELFF. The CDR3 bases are TGTGCCAGCAGTGCGGCAGGGGGCCACACCGGGGAGCTGTTTTTT.

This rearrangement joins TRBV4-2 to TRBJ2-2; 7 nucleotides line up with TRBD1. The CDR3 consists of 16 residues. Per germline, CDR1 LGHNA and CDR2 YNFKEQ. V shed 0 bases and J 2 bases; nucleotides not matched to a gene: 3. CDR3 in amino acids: CASSQEGQINTGELFF. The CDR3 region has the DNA TGTGCCAGCAGCCAAGAGGGACAGATAAACACCGGGGAGCTGTTTTTT.

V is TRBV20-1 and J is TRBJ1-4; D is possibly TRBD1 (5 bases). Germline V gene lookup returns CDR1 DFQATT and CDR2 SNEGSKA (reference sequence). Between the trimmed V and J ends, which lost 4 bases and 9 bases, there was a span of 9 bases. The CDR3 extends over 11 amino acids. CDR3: CSAKDTQKLFF. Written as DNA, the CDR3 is TGCAGTGCTAAGGACACCCAAAAACTGTTTTTT.

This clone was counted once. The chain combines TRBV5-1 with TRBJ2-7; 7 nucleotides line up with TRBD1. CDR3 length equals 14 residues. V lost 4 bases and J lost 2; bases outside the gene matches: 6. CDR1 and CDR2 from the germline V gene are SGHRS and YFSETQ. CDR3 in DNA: TGCGCCAGCAGCATGGGACAGACCGCCTACGAGCAGTACTTC. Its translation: CASSMGQTAYEQYF.

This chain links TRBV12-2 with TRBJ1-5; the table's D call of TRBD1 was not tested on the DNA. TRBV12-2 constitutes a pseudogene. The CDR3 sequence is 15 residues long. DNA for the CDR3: TGTGCAAGTCGCTTAAATAGACAGGGAACTCAGCCCCAGCATTTT. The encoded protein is CASRLNRQGTQPQHF.

Written as DNA, the CDR3 is TGTGCCACCAGCATCGGAGGGGGCCCTAATGAAAAACTGTTTTTT. Translation gives CATSIGGGPNEKLFF. The V and J genes are TRBV28 and TRBJ1-4; 7 bases align to TRBD1. Germline CDR1 MDHEN, CDR2 SYDVKM. The CDR3 consists of 15 residues. Trimming removed 10 bases from V and 3 bases from J; junction bases left unmatched: 11. The full variable domain, in which reference TRBV28 and TRBJ1-4 provide the parts outside the CDR3, is DVKVTQSSRYLVKRTGEKVFLECVQDMDHENMFWYRQDPGLGLRLIYFSYDVKMKEKGDIPEGYSVSREKKERFSLILESASTNQTSMYLCATSIGGGPNEKLFFGSGTQLSVL.

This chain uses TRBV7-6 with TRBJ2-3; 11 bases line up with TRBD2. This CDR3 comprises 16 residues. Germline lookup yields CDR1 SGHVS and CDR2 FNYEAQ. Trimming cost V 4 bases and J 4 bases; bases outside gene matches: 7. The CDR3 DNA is TGTGCCAGCAGCTCCAGTAGCGGGAGGGGCCCAGATACGCAGTATTTT. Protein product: CASSSSSGRGPDTQYF.

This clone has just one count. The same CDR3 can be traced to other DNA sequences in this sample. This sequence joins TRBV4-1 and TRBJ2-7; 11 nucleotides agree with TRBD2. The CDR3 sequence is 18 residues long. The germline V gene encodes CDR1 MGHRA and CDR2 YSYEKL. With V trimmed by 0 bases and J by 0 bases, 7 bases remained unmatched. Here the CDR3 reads CASSQDQGLAGGSYEQYF. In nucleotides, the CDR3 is TGCGCCAGCAGCCAAGATCAAGGACTAGCGGGTGGCTCCTACGAGCAGTACTTC.

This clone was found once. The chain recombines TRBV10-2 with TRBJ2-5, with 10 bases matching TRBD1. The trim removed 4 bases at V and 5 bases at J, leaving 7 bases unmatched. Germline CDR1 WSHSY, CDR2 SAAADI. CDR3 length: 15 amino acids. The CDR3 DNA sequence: TGCGCCAGCAGTGCCGGGGGGACAGGGGAGGAGACCCAGTACTTC. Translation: CASSAGGTGEETQYF.